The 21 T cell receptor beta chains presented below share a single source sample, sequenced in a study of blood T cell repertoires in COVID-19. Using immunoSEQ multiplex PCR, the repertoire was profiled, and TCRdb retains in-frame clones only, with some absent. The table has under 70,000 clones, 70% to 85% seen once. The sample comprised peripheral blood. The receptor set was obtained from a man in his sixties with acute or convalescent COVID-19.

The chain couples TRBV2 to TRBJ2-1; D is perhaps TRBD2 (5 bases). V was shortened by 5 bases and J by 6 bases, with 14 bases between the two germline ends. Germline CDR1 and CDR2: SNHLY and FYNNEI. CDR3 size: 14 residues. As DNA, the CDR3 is TGTGCCAGCAGTCCCGTTTCTAGCTTCAATGAGCAGTTCTTC. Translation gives CASSPVSSFNEQFF. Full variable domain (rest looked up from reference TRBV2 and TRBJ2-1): EPEVTQTPSHQVTQMGQEVILRCVPISNHLYFYWYRQILGQKVEFLVSFYNNEISEKSEIFDDQFSVERPDGSNFTLKIRSTKLEDSAMYFCASSPVSSFNEQFFGPGTRLTVL.

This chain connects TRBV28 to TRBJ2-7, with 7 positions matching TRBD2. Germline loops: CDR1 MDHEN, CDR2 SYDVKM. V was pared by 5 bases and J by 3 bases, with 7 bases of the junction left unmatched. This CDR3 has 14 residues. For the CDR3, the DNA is TGTGCCAGCAGTCCCCTAGCGGAGCACTACGAGCAGTACTTC. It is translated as CASSPLAEHYEQYF.

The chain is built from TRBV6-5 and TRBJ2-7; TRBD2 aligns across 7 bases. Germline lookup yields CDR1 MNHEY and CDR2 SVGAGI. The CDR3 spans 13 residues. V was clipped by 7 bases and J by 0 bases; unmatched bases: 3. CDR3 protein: CASNGRVSYEQYF. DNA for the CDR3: TGTGCCAGCAATGGGAGGGTCTCCTACGAGCAGTACTTC.

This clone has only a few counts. The CDR3 nucleotides are TGTGCCAGCAGTCGGAGTACCTACGAGCAGTACTTC. Its translation: CASSRSTYEQYF. The gene calls are TRBV27 and TRBJ2-7; D ambiguous. Germline-derived CDR1 and CDR2 are MNHEY and SMNVEV (reference sequence). Deletions cut 5 bases from V and 2 bases from J, with 7 bases between. This CDR3 has 12 amino acids.

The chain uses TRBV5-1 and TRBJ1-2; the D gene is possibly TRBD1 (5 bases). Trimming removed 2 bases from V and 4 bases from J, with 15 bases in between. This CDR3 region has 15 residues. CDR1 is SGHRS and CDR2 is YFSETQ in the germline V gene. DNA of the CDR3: TGCGCCAGCAGCTTCTTAGACAGTCCTAGCTATGGCTACACCTTC. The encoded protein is CASSFLDSPSYGYTF.

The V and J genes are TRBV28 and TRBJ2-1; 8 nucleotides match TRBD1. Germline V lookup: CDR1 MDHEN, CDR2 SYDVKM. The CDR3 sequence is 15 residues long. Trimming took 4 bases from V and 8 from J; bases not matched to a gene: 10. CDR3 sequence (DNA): TGTGCCAGCAGTTCACTACAGGGGGTCTTGGATGAGCAGTTCTTC. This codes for CASSSLQGVLDEQFF.

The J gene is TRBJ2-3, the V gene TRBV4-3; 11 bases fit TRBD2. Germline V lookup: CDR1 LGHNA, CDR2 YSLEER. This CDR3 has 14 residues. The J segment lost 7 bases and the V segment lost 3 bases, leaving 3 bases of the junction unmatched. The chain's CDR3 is CASSQTSGIYTQYF. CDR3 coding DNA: TGCGCCAGCAGCCAGACTAGCGGGATCTATACGCAGTATTTT.

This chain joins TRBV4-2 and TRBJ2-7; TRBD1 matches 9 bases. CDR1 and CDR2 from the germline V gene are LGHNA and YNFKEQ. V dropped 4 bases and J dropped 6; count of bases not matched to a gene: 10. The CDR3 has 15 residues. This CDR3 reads CASSRPGQGTSEQYF. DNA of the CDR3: TGTGCCAGCAGCCGCCCGGGACAGGGTACATCCGAGCAGTACTTC.

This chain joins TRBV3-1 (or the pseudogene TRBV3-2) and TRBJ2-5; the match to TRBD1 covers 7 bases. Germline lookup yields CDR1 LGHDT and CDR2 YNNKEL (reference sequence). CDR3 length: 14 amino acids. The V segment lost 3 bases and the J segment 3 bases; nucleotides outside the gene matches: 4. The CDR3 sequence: CASSQTGTEETQYF. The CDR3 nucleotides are TGTGCCAGCAGCCAGACCGGGACAGAAGAGACCCAGTACTTC.

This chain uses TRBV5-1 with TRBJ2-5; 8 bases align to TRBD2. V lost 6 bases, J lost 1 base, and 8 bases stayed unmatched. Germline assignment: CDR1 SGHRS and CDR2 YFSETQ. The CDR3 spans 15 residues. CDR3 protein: CASIPTSGVQETQYF. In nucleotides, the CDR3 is TGCGCCAGCATCCCAACTAGCGGAGTCCAAGAGACCCAGTACTTC.

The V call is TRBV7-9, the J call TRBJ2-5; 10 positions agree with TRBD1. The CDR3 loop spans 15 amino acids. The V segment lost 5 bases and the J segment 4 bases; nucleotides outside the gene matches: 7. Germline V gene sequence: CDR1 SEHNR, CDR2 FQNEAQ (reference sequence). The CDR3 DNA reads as TGTGCCAGCAGCGGGGGGACAGGGGAAGGAGAGACCCAGTACTTC. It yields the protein CASSGGTGEGETQYF.

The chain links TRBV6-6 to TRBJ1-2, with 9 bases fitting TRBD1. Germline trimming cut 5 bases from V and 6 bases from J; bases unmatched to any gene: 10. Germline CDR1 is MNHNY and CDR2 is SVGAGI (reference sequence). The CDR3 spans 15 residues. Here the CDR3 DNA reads TGTGCCAGCAGTCAAAGAGGACAGGGGAGAGATGGCTACACCTTC. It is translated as CASSQRGQGRDGYTF.

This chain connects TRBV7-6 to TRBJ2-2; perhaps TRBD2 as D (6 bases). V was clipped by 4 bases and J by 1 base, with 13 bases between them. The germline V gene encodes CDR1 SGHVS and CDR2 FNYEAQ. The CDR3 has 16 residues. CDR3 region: CASSYLPGGNTGELFF. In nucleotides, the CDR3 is TGTGCCAGCAGCTACCTCCCCGGGGGGAACACCGGGGAGCTGTTTTTT.

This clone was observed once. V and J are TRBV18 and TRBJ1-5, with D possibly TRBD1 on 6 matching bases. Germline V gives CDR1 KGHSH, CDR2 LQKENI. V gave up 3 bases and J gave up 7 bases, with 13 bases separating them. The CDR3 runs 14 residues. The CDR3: CASSPTGPRQPQHF. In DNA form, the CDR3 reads TGTGCCAGCTCACCCACAGGGCCTCGGCAGCCCCAGCATTTT.

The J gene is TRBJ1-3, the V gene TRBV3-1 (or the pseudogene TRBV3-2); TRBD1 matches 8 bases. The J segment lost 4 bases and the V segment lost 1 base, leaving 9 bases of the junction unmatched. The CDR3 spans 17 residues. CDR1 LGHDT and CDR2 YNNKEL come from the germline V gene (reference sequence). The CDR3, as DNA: TGTGCCAGCAGCCAAGCAGGGGGCCTACGGCAGGGAAACACCATATATTTT. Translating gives CASSQAGGLRQGNTIYF.

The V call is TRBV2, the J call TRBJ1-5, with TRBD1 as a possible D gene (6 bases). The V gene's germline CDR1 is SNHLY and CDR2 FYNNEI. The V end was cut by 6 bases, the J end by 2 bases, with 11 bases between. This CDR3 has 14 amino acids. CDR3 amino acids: CASRWGGGNQPQHF. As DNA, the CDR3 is TGTGCCAGCAGGTGGGGGGGCGGCAATCAGCCCCAGCATTTT.

Here the CDR3 DNA reads TGTGCCACCAGTGGAAGGCAGGCCCTCAATCAGCCCCAGCATTTT. Its translation: CATSGRQALNQPQHF. The J gene is TRBJ1-5, the V gene TRBV24-1; no firm D call. Germline values: CDR1 KGHDR, CDR2 SFDVKD. This CDR3 region has 15 residues. V was cut by 5 bases and J by 3 bases, with 13 bases left in between.

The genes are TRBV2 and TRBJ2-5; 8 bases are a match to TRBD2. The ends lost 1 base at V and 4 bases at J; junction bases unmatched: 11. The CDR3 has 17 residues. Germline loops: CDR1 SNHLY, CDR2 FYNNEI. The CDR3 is CASSEGQSGRNRETQYF. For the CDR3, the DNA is TGTGCCAGCAGTGAAGGGCAGAGCGGGAGAAACCGAGAGACCCAGTACTTC.

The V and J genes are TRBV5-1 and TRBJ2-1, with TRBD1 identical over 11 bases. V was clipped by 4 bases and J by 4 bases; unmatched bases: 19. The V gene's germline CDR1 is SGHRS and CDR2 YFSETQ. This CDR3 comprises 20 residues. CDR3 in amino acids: CASSRRTGGFTGGRYNEQFF. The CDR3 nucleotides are TGCGCCAGCAGCCGGAGGACAGGGGGCTTCACGGGAGGGCGATACAATGAGCAGTTCTTC.

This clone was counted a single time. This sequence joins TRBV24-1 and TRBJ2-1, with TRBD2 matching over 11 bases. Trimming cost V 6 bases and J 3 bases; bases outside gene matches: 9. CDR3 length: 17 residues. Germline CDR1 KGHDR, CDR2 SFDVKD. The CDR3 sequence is CATSRGRLAGSYNEQFF. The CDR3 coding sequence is TGTGCCACCAGTCGCGGTAGACTAGCGGGAAGCTACAATGAGCAGTTCTTC.

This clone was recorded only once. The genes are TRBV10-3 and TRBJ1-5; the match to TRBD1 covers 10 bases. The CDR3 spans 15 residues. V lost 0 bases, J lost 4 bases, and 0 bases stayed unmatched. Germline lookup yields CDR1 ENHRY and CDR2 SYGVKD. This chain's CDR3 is CAISESGQGNQPQHF. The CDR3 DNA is TGTGCCATCAGTGAGTCGGGACAGGGGAATCAGCCCCAGCATTTT.